One sample yielded the 30 T cell receptor beta chains listed below, sequenced in a study of Graves' ophthalmopathy and Graves' hyperthyroidism. As the template, RNA transcripts were used to amplify TCR beta CDR3 regions. A first-round RT-PCR used HTBI primers, followed by a second-round multiplex PCR. One entry per CDR3 protein, called by TCRdb with MiXCR from the multiplex PCR reads. The repertoire consists of around 660,000 distinct CDR3 sequences, with roughly 39% occurring once and the leading ten covering over 2.5%. The source material was peripheral blood. The receptors were gathered from an adult man with Graves' ophthalmopathy.

This clonotype has at least ten counts. The V and J genes are TRBV10-3 and TRBJ2-7; D remains ambiguous. In germline, CDR1 is ENHRY, CDR2 SYGVKD. The V end was cut by 2 bases, the J end by 2 bases, with 4 bases between. The CDR3 runs to 12 residues. The DNA of the CDR3 is TGTGCCATCAGTGAGGTGGCCTACGAGCAGTACTTC. It encodes CAISEVAYEQYF.

Points on this clonotype: A read error may be the cause here, since a much bigger clone is one base away. The conserved phenylalanine or tryptophan normally closing the CDR3 is absent here, so this likely arose from a read error. The gene calls are TRBV12-3 or TRBV12-4 and TRBJ2-5; D may be TRBD2 (6 bases). Deletions cut 6 bases from V and 5 bases from J, with 19 bases between. The CDR3 has 15 residues. CDR3 in amino acids: CASSPTTGGEETQYC. The CDR3 DNA reads TGTGCCAGCAGCCCAACGACCGGGGGAGAGGAGACCCAGTACTGC.

In its sample, this clonotype was seen a few times. This chain links TRBV12-3 or TRBV12-4 with TRBJ2-7; 9 nucleotides match TRBD2. Trimming removed 2 bases from V and 2 bases from J; junction bases left unmatched: 4. The CDR3 is 15 residues long. The DNA for the CDR3 is TGTGCCAGCAGTTTAACGGCTAGCGGGACCTACGAGCAGTACTTC. It is translated as CASSLTASGTYEQYF.

The sample holds a few counts of this clonotype. The chain is built from TRBV4-1 and TRBJ1-1; TRBD1 is a possible D gene (6 bases). V was shortened by 0 bases and J by 1 base, with 9 bases between the two germline ends. The CDR3 totals 15 residues. Germline V gene data show CDR1 as MGHRA and CDR2 as YSYEKL. The CDR3 DNA sequence: TGCGCCAGCAGCCAAGAGGGGGCGGGGAACACTGAAGCTTTCTTT. This encodes CASSQEGAGNTEAFF.

This clonotype was seen many times. This chain joins TRBV29-1 and TRBJ1-1, with D hard to call. V lost 5 bases, J lost 0 bases, and 7 bases lay in between. The CDR3 is made up of 12 amino acids. CDR1 and CDR2 from the germline V gene are SQVTM and ANQGSEA. The CDR3 reads CSVSAMNTEAFF. In DNA form, the CDR3 reads TGCAGCGTTTCGGCCATGAACACTGAAGCTTTCTTT.

The CDR3 spells CAISAGTSSKGEQYF. In nucleotides, the CDR3 is TGTGCCATCAGTGCCGGGACTTCCTCGAAGGGCGAGCAGTACTTC. The chain recombines TRBV10-3 with TRBJ2-7; maybe TRBD2 (6 bases). This CDR3 spans 15 amino acids. The V end was cut by 4 bases, the J end by 6 bases, with 19 bases between. Germline-derived CDR1 and CDR2 are ENHRY and SYGVKD.

The J gene is TRBJ2-3, the V gene TRBV15; D not resolved. This CDR3 comprises 12 residues. Trimming stripped 0 bases from V and 6 bases from J, with 4 bases between. Germline CDR1 LNHNV, CDR2 YYDKDF (reference sequence). The CDR3 loop reads CATSRDRDTQYF. CDR3 in DNA: TGTGCCACCAGCAGAGATCGTGATACGCAGTATTTT.

This chain connects TRBV10-3 to TRBJ2-7; weak D call: TRBD2 (6 bases). Germline V gene data show CDR1 as ENHRY and CDR2 as SYGVKD. The CDR3 runs to 18 residues. V gave up 0 bases and J gave up 1 base, with 19 bases separating them. The CDR3 nucleotides are TGTGCCATCAGTGAGTCCCTGGCTAGCGTGAAAGAGTCCTACGAGCAGTACTTC. This translates into CAISESLASVKESYEQYF.

This clonotype was counted at least ten times. The chain carries TRBV10-3 and TRBJ1-1; 10 bases are shared with TRBD1. Germline CDR1 reads ENHRY; CDR2 reads SYGVKD. J lost 9 bases, V lost 3 bases, and 4 bases had no gene match. The CDR3 contains 13 residues. Here the CDR3 DNA reads TGTGCCATCAGTGAAATAGACAGGGGGCAAGCTTTCTTT. It yields the protein CAISEIDRGQAFF.

This clonotype was counted many times. The chain has TRBV13 and TRBJ2-5; TRBD2 matches at 9 bases. This CDR3 region has 17 residues. The germline V gene encodes CDR1 PRHDT and CDR2 FYEKMQ (reference sequence). V dropped 5 bases and J dropped 3; count of bases not matched to a gene: 13. CDR3 residues: CASSTPGGGGAKETQYF. The CDR3 DNA sequence: TGTGCCAGCAGCACCCCAGGAGGCGGGGGGGCCAAAGAGACCCAGTACTTC.

This sequence joins TRBV30 and TRBJ2-5; D not resolved. Per the germline V gene, CDR1 is GTSNPN and CDR2 is SVGIG (reference sequence). The CDR3 sequence is 11 residues long. Trimming removed 5 bases at V and 5 bases at J, with 9 bases between. As DNA, the CDR3 is TGTGCCTGGTCCGCTAGGGAGACCCAGTACTTC. Its translation: CAWSARETQYF. Filled out from reference TRBV30 and TRBJ2-5, the complete variable domain reads SQTIHQWPATLVQPVGSPLSLECTVEGTSNPNLYWYRQAAGRGLQLLFYSVGIGQISSEVPQNLSASRPQDRQFILSSKKLLLSDSGFYLCAWSARETQYFGPGTRLLVL.

There are many counts of this clonotype. The rearrangement joins TRBV29-1 to TRBJ1-3; D might be TRBD1 (5 bases). The V end was cut by 5 bases, the J end by 1 base, with 12 bases between. Germline values: CDR1 SQVTM, CDR2 ANQGSEA. This CDR3 spans 14 amino acids. The CDR3 spells CSVSHGGSGNTIYF. The CDR3 nucleotides are TGCAGCGTTTCGCACGGGGGATCTGGAAACACCATATATTTT. The full variable domain, its missing parts supplied by reference TRBV29-1 and TRBJ1-3, is SAVISQKPSRDICQRGTSLTIQCQVDSQVTMMFWYRQQPGQSLTLIATANQGSEATYESGFVIDKFPISRPNLTFSTLTVSNMSPEDSSIYLCSVSHGGSGNTIYFGEGSWLTVV.

This clonotype came up once. J is TRBJ2-2 and V is TRBV11-2; D is uncertain. This CDR3 spans 16 amino acids. CDR1 and CDR2 from the germline V gene are SGHAT and FQNNGV. Trimming took off 7 bases at V and 0 bases at J, with 15 bases between the two ends. This CDR3 reads CASNSIATTNTGELFF. In DNA form, the CDR3 reads TGTGCCAGCAATTCCATCGCTACTACGAACACCGGGGAGCTGTTTTTT.

This clonotype was detected many times. The rearrangement links TRBV10-3 to TRBJ1-1, with 7 bases fitting TRBD1. CDR1 and CDR2 (germline): ENHRY, SYGVKD. This CDR3 comprises 13 residues. V dropped 7 bases and J dropped 6; count of bases not matched to a gene: 8. Here the CDR3 reads CAIKTQGRAEAFF. The CDR3 DNA follows: TGTGCCATCAAAACACAGGGGAGAGCTGAAGCTTTCTTT.

This clonotype was detected ten times or more. Here the CDR3 DNA reads TGTGCCAGTAGTATAGATCACATTTACTCTGGAAACACCATATATTTT. As protein: CASSIDHIYSGNTIYF. The chain has TRBV19 and TRBJ1-3; D remains unclear. The germline V gene encodes CDR1 LNHDA and CDR2 SQIVND (reference sequence). V was pared by 0 bases and J by 0 bases, with 9 bases between. The CDR3 covers 16 residues.

Many counts were recorded for this clonotype. One end of the junction varies from germline; a read error may be responsible. The chain is built from TRBV10-3 and TRBJ1-5; D unresolved. This CDR3 spans 16 amino acids. Germline CDR1 ENHRY, CDR2 SYGVKD. The CDR3: CASSLGPPAEHQPQHF. CDR3 DNA: TGTGCCAGCAGTTTAGGGCCCCCGGCAGAGCATCAGCCCCAGCATTTT.

In its sample, this clonotype was seen many times. The chain employs TRBV29-1 and TRBJ2-5, with 7 bases matching TRBD2. The CDR3 length is 14 residues. Losses at the gene ends were 4 bases for V and 2 bases for J; bases not matched to a gene: 7. In germline, CDR1 is SQVTM, CDR2 ANQGSEA. The CDR3 region is CSVGAGFGQETQYF. CDR3 nucleotide sequence: TGCAGCGTTGGAGCGGGGTTTGGGCAAGAGACCCAGTACTTC.

This clonotype came up many times. The rearrangement joins TRBV2 to TRBJ2-7; TRBD2 might be the D (7 bases). This CDR3 is 13 amino acids long. V was cut by 7 bases and J by 3 bases, with 13 bases left in between. Germline values: CDR1 SNHLY, CDR2 FYNNEI. CDR3: CASKRGGDYEQYF. CDR3 in DNA: TGTGCCAGCAAGAGGGGGGGAGACTACGAGCAGTACTTC.

This clonotype appeared many times. The chain joins TRBV5-1 to TRBJ1-6, with D unclear. CDR3 size: 15 residues. Trimming removed 4 bases from V and 3 bases from J, with 11 bases in between. Germline-derived CDR1 and CDR2 are SGHRS and YFSETQ. In nucleotides, the CDR3 is TGCGCCAGCAGCACCGGGCAGTACTATAATTCACCCCTCCACTTT. This translates into CASSTGQYYNSPLHF. The complete variable domain, with remaining parts taken from reference TRBV5-1 and TRBJ1-6, reads KAGVTQTPRYLIKTRGQQVTLSCSPISGHRSVSWYQQTPGQGLQFLFEYFSETQRNKGNFPGRFSGRQFSNSRSEMNVSTLELGDSALYLCASSTGQYYNSPLHFGNGTRLTVT.

V usage is TRBV7-2 and J usage is TRBJ1-5; 9 bases are a match to TRBD1. The CDR3 covers 15 residues. Trimming took 6 bases from V and 7 from J; bases not matched to a gene: 10. Germline CDR1 and CDR2: SGHTA and FQGNSA. The CDR3: CASRQPGQGDQPQHF. Here the CDR3 DNA reads TGTGCCAGCAGACAACCGGGACAGGGTGACCAGCCCCAGCATTTT.

The chain is built from TRBV7-9 and TRBJ2-7; 9 positions match TRBD1. From germline, CDR1 is SEHNR and CDR2 FQNEAQ (reference sequence). Trimming cost V 5 bases and J 1 base; bases outside gene matches: 9. The length of the CDR3 is 16 residues. CDR3 sequence (DNA): TGTGCCAGCAGCGTCGGGACAGGGACTAAGTCCTACGAGCAGTACTTC. Translating it yields CASSVGTGTKSYEQYF.

This rearrangement joins TRBV2 to TRBJ2-3, with 7 bases aligning to TRBD2. The CDR3 has 16 residues. In germline, CDR1 is SNHLY, CDR2 FYNNEI. V trimming: 1 base; J trimming: 2 bases; junction bases outside the gene matches: 6. This chain's CDR3 is CASSEVPSGFTDTQYF. Here the CDR3 DNA reads TGTGCCAGCAGTGAAGTGCCTAGCGGTTTCACAGATACGCAGTATTTT.

The table lists this clonotype with many counts. The chain uses TRBV7-9 and TRBJ1-2; maybe TRBD1 (6 bases). Germline assignment: CDR1 SEHNR and CDR2 FQNEAQ (reference sequence). The CDR3 covers 14 residues. Deletions cut 1 base from V and 4 bases from J, with 10 bases between. The CDR3 DNA follows: TGTGCCAGCAGCTTAGAGCAGGGGAGCTATGGCTACACCTTC. Translation: CASSLEQGSYGYTF.

This clonotype was counted ten times or more. The J gene is TRBJ1-5, the V gene TRBV7-8, with 7 bases that match TRBD1. Germline-derived CDR1 and CDR2 are SGHVS and FQNEAQ. CDR3 length: 14 amino acids. V shed 1 base and J 6 bases; nucleotides not matched to a gene: 3. The CDR3 spells CASSLGTGSQPQHF. The CDR3 DNA is TGTGCCAGCAGCTTAGGGACAGGTTCTCAGCCCCAGCATTTT. The variable domain in full, with the rest retrieved from reference TRBV7-8 and TRBJ1-5, is GAGVSQSPRYKVAKRGQDVALRCDPISGHVSLFWYQQALGQGPEFLTYFQNEAQLDKSGLPSDRFFAERPEGSVSTLKIQRTQQEDSAVYLCASSLGTGSQPQHFGDGTRLSIL.

This clonotype was counted a few times. The chain carries TRBV19 and TRBJ2-7, with D unresolved. The CDR3 sequence is 14 residues long. Germline V gene lookup returns CDR1 LNHDA and CDR2 SQIVND (reference sequence). With 5 bases removed from V and 0 bases from J, the gap between germline ends came to 11 bases. The chain's CDR3 is CASSLGIHSYEQYF. CDR3 nucleotide sequence: TGTGCCAGTAGTTTGGGGATCCACTCCTACGAGCAGTACTTC.

J is TRBJ2-7 and V is TRBV2; D gene uncertain. The CDR3 is made up of 14 amino acids. Germline assignment: CDR1 SNHLY and CDR2 FYNNEI. Between the trimmed V and J ends, which lost 6 bases and 1 base, there was a span of 13 bases. The CDR3 reads CASSQLSRSYEQYF. DNA of the CDR3: TGTGCCAGCAGCCAACTATCCAGGTCCTACGAGCAGTACTTC.

This rearrangement joins TRBV12-3 or TRBV12-4 to TRBJ2-2; D unclear. Trimming removed 6 bases at V and 0 bases at J, with 11 bases between. CDR3 size: 15 residues. CDR3 nucleotides: TGTGCCAGCAGCCAAGATGACACGAACACCGGGGAGCTGTTTTTT. Protein product: CASSQDDTNTGELFF.

This clonotype was recorded at least ten times. This sequence joins TRBV5-4 and TRBJ2-5; TRBD1 agrees at 7 bases. The V gene end was trimmed by 3 bases and the J gene end by 3 bases; junction bases not matched to a gene: 8. The germline gives CDR1 SGHNT, CDR2 YYREEE (reference sequence). This CDR3 is built from 15 residues. The DNA of the CDR3 is TGTGCCAGCAGCTCGAGGACAGGAGCCGAAGAGACCCAGTACTTC. It encodes CASSSRTGAEETQYF.

This clonotype was seen a handful of times. The V call is TRBV20-1, the J call TRBJ2-3; D is uncertain. V was pared by 4 bases and J by 4 bases, with 18 bases between. The length of the CDR3 is 15 residues. Germline loops: CDR1 DFQATT, CDR2 SNEGSKA (reference sequence). The CDR3 DNA follows: TGCAGTGCTACCCCCTTTCTCGGTGGTGCAGATACGCAGTATTTT. It yields the protein CSATPFLGGADTQYF.

This clonotype was seen more than once but under ten times. V and J are TRBV9 and TRBJ2-2; 8 bases match TRBD2. The CDR3 extends over 16 amino acids. V lost 4 bases and J lost 4; bases outside the gene matches: 9. The germline gives CDR1 SGDLS, CDR2 YYNGEE. In DNA, the CDR3 is TGTGCCAGCAGCTTATTAGAGCGGGAGAGCACCGGGGAGCTGTTTTTT. Translating it yields CASSLLERESTGELFF.